This is a list of T cell receptor beta chains from one sample in a study of T cell responses to AZD1222 COVID-19 vaccine. Produced via immunoSEQ multiplex PCR; TCRdb's table is partial and in-frame only. The repertoire holds more than 85,000 clones, with around 93% as singletons. The specimen comprised peripheral blood, sampled on day 0 of AZD1222 vaccination. The receptors come from an adult in good health. Both conserved end residues are part of each CDR3. Each record gives: CDR3 DNA, CDR3 protein, D gene, J gene, V gene, clone size. The D gene is left open where the match is weak. Rows may omit the clone size; those that give it use once, few, many or a size class.

cdr3_nt: TGCGCCACCGCTCCGGGCCTGGGCTCACCCCTCCACTTT
cdr3_aa: CATAPGLGSPLHF
d_call: -
j_call: TRBJ1-6
v_call: TRBV4-1
clone_size: -

cdr3_nt: TGTGCCAGCAGCCAAGATAGGCTCAGGGCTGGAAACACCATATATTTT
cdr3_aa: CASSQDRLRAGNTIYF
d_call: -
j_call: TRBJ1-3
v_call: TRBV3-1/TRBV3-2
clone_size: -

cdr3_nt: TGTGCCAGCTCCTCCACCGGGGGACAGGGAGATTCACCCCTCCACTTT
cdr3_aa: CASSSTGGQGDSPLHF
d_call: TRBD1
j_call: TRBJ1-6
v_call: TRBV18
clone_size: many

cdr3_nt: TGCGCCAGCAGCCACGGGACTAGCGGGAGGGTGGAGACCCAGTACTTC
cdr3_aa: CASSHGTSGRVETQYF
d_call: TRBD2
j_call: TRBJ2-5
v_call: TRBV5-1
clone_size: -

cdr3_nt: TGTGCCATCAGTGGACAGGGAGATCGCGAAAAACTGTTTTTT
cdr3_aa: CAISGQGDREKLFF
d_call: TRBD1
j_call: TRBJ1-4
v_call: TRBV10-3
clone_size: -

cdr3_nt: TGTGCCAGCAGTTACGGGTCCCTAGGGTCGCCCCAGCATTTT
cdr3_aa: CASSYGSLGSPQHF
d_call: -
j_call: TRBJ1-5
v_call: TRBV6-5
clone_size: -

cdr3_nt: TGTGCCAGCAGCCCCGTGGACAGGGGGGGCTTGGATGGAGCTTTCTTT
cdr3_aa: CASSPVDRGGLDGAFF
d_call: TRBD1
j_call: TRBJ1-1
v_call: TRBV5-4
clone_size: -

cdr3_nt: TGTGCTAGCAGCTCCATACTAGGACCGCACGTCAATGAGCAGTTCTTC
cdr3_aa: CASSSILGPHVNEQFF
d_call: -
j_call: TRBJ2-1
v_call: TRBV7-7
clone_size: -

cdr3_nt: TGTGCCAGTAGTATTGGACAGGTTAAAGTTGGCTACACCTTC
cdr3_aa: CASSIGQVKVGYTF
d_call: TRBD1
j_call: TRBJ1-2
v_call: TRBV19
clone_size: -

cdr3_nt: TGTGCCAGCAGTTACTCAGGGACAGGCCGAAACACCATATATTTT
cdr3_aa: CASSYSGTGRNTIYF
d_call: TRBD1
j_call: TRBJ1-3
v_call: TRBV6-5
clone_size: -

cdr3_nt: TGTGCCAGCAGCTTAGTCGGTCCAGGACCTTCCATATATTTT
cdr3_aa: CASSLVGPGPSIYF
d_call: -
j_call: TRBJ1-3
v_call: TRBV7-9
clone_size: -

cdr3_nt: TGTGCCATCAGTGACAGGGGCGGTGATACGCAGTATTTT
cdr3_aa: CAISDRGGDTQYF
d_call: -
j_call: TRBJ2-3
v_call: TRBV10-3
clone_size: -

cdr3_nt: TGTGCCAGCAGCTTAGCGCCTCAGGGGGAGACCCAGTACTTC
cdr3_aa: CASSLAPQGETQYF
d_call: -
j_call: TRBJ2-5
v_call: TRBV7-8
clone_size: -

cdr3_nt: TGTGCCACCAGTGCGGGGGTTCGTGACTCTAGCACAGATACGCAGTATTTT
cdr3_aa: CATSAGVRDSSTDTQYF
d_call: -
j_call: TRBJ2-3
v_call: TRBV24-1
clone_size: few

cdr3_nt: TGCGCCAGCAGCAAGAGACAGGGAGTAAACACTGAAGCTTTCTTT
cdr3_aa: CASSKRQGVNTEAFF
d_call: TRBD1
j_call: TRBJ1-1
v_call: TRBV4-1
clone_size: -

cdr3_nt: TGTGCCAGAAGCTTACCCGGGGATAATGAGCAGTTCTTC
cdr3_aa: CARSLPGDNEQFF
d_call: -
j_call: TRBJ2-1
v_call: TRBV7-5
clone_size: -

cdr3_nt: TGTGCCAGCAGCCAAGATGAAGCTAGCGGGAGTCGGAACGAGCAGTACTTC
cdr3_aa: CASSQDEASGSRNEQYF
d_call: TRBD2
j_call: TRBJ2-7
v_call: TRBV3-1/TRBV3-2
clone_size: -

cdr3_nt: TGTGCCAGCAGCTTAGATCCTGGGACAGGGCCAACCGGGGAGCTGTTTTTT
cdr3_aa: CASSLDPGTGPTGELFF
d_call: TRBD1
j_call: TRBJ2-2
v_call: TRBV11-3
clone_size: -

cdr3_nt: TGTGCCAGCAGCTTGGGTCAGGGCTTATACGAGCAGTACTTC
cdr3_aa: CASSLGQGLYEQYF
d_call: -
j_call: TRBJ2-7
v_call: TRBV7-8
clone_size: -

cdr3_nt: TGTGCCAGCAGTTTAGCGAGTTGGGCGCAGTATTTT
cdr3_aa: CASSLASWAQYF
d_call: -
j_call: TRBJ2-3
v_call: TRBV28
clone_size: -

cdr3_nt: TGCGCCAGCAGCTTGTATAGCGGGGGGGATCAAGAGACCCAGTACTTC
cdr3_aa: CASSLYSGGDQETQYF
d_call: TRBD2
j_call: TRBJ2-5
v_call: TRBV5-1
clone_size: -

cdr3_nt: TGTGCCAGCTCACCATTTACCCCGAACACTGAAGCTTTCTTT
cdr3_aa: CASSPFTPNTEAFF
d_call: -
j_call: TRBJ1-1
v_call: TRBV18
clone_size: -

cdr3_nt: TGCGCCGCAAGAGGGACAGGGGAAACAGGGCAGTTCTTC
cdr3_aa: CAARGTGETGQFF
d_call: TRBD1
j_call: TRBJ2-1
v_call: TRBV4-1
clone_size: -

cdr3_nt: TGCGCCAGCAGTCTTTCCGGGGCCGGGTCTTTTGTTGGCTACACCTTC
cdr3_aa: CASSLSGAGSFVGYTF
d_call: -
j_call: TRBJ1-2
v_call: TRBV4-1
clone_size: -

cdr3_nt: TGTGCCAGCAGGGCACGGACGGAGAACACTGAAGCTTTCTTT
cdr3_aa: CASRARTENTEAFF
d_call: -
j_call: TRBJ1-1
v_call: TRBV6-5
clone_size: -

cdr3_nt: TGTGCCAGCAGCGCATCCTTTGGGGAGACCCAGTACTTC
cdr3_aa: CASSASFGETQYF
d_call: -
j_call: TRBJ2-5
v_call: TRBV7-8
clone_size: -

cdr3_nt: TGTGCCAGCAGCTTTCCTGGTGGGGAGGGGGACATCTCCTACGAGCAGTACTTC
cdr3_aa: CASSFPGGEGDISYEQYF
d_call: -
j_call: TRBJ2-7
v_call: TRBV7-9
clone_size: few

cdr3_nt: TGTGCCAGCAGCGTACTAGCAGGGGCCTCTGGAAACACCATATATTTT
cdr3_aa: CASSVLAGASGNTIYF
d_call: -
j_call: TRBJ1-3
v_call: TRBV9
clone_size: -

cdr3_nt: TGTGCCAGCAGCCGTTCCAACAGGGGTTGGCATGGGGCTGAAGCTTTCTTT
cdr3_aa: CASSRSNRGWHGAEAFF
d_call: TRBD1
j_call: TRBJ1-1
v_call: TRBV7-2
clone_size: -

cdr3_nt: TGCGCCAGCAGCCCGGACAACTCTGGAAACACCATATATTTT
cdr3_aa: CASSPDNSGNTIYF
d_call: -
j_call: TRBJ1-3
v_call: TRBV5-1
clone_size: -

cdr3_nt: TGTGCCACCAGTGACCAAGGGCAAGAGACCCAGTACTTC
cdr3_aa: CATSDQGQETQYF
d_call: -
j_call: TRBJ2-5
v_call: TRBV24-1
clone_size: -

cdr3_nt: TGTGCCAGCAGTCTAGGGGTCTCTGGCTACACCTTC
cdr3_aa: CASSLGVSGYTF
d_call: -
j_call: TRBJ1-2
v_call: TRBV6-6
clone_size: -

cdr3_nt: TGCGCCAGCAGCCAATCGGTAAAGCGACAGGCCTTCGGTGGCTACACCTTC
cdr3_aa: CASSQSVKRQAFGGYTF
d_call: -
j_call: TRBJ1-2
v_call: TRBV4-1
clone_size: -

cdr3_nt: TGCGCCAGCAGCTTGGACAGGGAGGGCCAGCCCCAGCATTTT
cdr3_aa: CASSLDREGQPQHF
d_call: -
j_call: TRBJ1-5
v_call: TRBV5-1
clone_size: -

cdr3_nt: TGTGCCAGCAGTTTTTCCGGGGAGGTCTACGAGCAGTACTTC
cdr3_aa: CASSFSGEVYEQYF
d_call: -
j_call: TRBJ2-7
v_call: TRBV28
clone_size: -

cdr3_nt: TGTGCCAGCAGCCAGGGGACCGGGACAGGGGGCGCCGAGCAGTACTTC
cdr3_aa: CASSQGTGTGGAEQYF
d_call: TRBD1
j_call: TRBJ2-7
v_call: TRBV7-8
clone_size: -

cdr3_nt: TGTGCCAGCAGCTTCGCGCGCCTGTATAGCAATCAGCCCCAGCATTTT
cdr3_aa: CASSFARLYSNQPQHF
d_call: -
j_call: TRBJ1-5
v_call: TRBV7-8
clone_size: -

cdr3_nt: TGTGCCAGCAGCCACCGGGGGACGCAAGGCTACACCTTC
cdr3_aa: CASSHRGTQGYTF
d_call: -
j_call: TRBJ1-2
v_call: TRBV12-3/TRBV12-4
clone_size: -

cdr3_nt: TGCGCCAGCAGCTTCAGGAAGCCAGATACGCAGTATTTT
cdr3_aa: CASSFRKPDTQYF
d_call: -
j_call: TRBJ2-3
v_call: TRBV5-1
clone_size: -

cdr3_nt: TGTGCCAGCAGTTTAACCGGGACAGGGTTCTCTGGAAACACCATATATTTT
cdr3_aa: CASSLTGTGFSGNTIYF
d_call: TRBD1
j_call: TRBJ1-3
v_call: TRBV28
clone_size: -

cdr3_nt: TGTGCCAGCAGCCCCGGGACTAGCGGGGGCCGTCTAACCGGGGAGCTGTTTTTT
cdr3_aa: CASSPGTSGGRLTGELFF
d_call: TRBD2
j_call: TRBJ2-2
v_call: TRBV11-2
clone_size: -

cdr3_nt: TGTGCCAGCAGTCCCCCATTTGGTGGGGCCAGTGGCTACACCTTC
cdr3_aa: CASSPPFGGASGYTF
d_call: -
j_call: TRBJ1-2
v_call: TRBV28
clone_size: -

cdr3_nt: TGTGCCAGCTCACCCGCTCGACAGGCCCAAGAGACCCAGTACTTC
cdr3_aa: CASSPARQAQETQYF
d_call: -
j_call: TRBJ2-5
v_call: TRBV18
clone_size: -

cdr3_nt: TGTGCCAGCAACCCACAGGGAAGGAATTCACCCCTCCACTTT
cdr3_aa: CASNPQGRNSPLHF
d_call: -
j_call: TRBJ1-6
v_call: TRBV2
clone_size: -

cdr3_nt: TGTGCCAGCAGTTTATCGGGGGGACTAGCGGGCCCGACCTACGAGCAGTACTTC
cdr3_aa: CASSLSGGLAGPTYEQYF
d_call: TRBD2
j_call: TRBJ2-7
v_call: TRBV27
clone_size: -

cdr3_nt: TGTGCCAGCAGCACTTCCGGGTCCCTTGGAAAAGCTTTCTTT
cdr3_aa: CASSTSGSLGKAFF
d_call: -
j_call: TRBJ1-1
v_call: TRBV7-9
clone_size: -

cdr3_nt: TGTGCCAGCAGTACAGACCCCAGCAACGAGCAGTACTTC
cdr3_aa: CASSTDPSNEQYF
d_call: -
j_call: TRBJ2-7
v_call: TRBV27
clone_size: -

cdr3_nt: TGTGCCAGCAGTTTAGCAGTGAACACTGAAGCTTTCTTT
cdr3_aa: CASSLAVNTEAFF
d_call: -
j_call: TRBJ1-1
v_call: TRBV12-3/TRBV12-4
clone_size: -